These T cell receptor beta chains were read from a single sample in a study of cytomegalovirus exposure and HLA in healthy donors. Sequencing was performed with immunoSEQ multiplex PCR; in TCRdb, only in-frame clones are kept and a portion is missing. Of 150,000 to 200,000 clones detected, roughly 80% appear once; the ten largest clones hold about 11%. Sequenced sample: PBMCs. The receptors were gathered from a man aged 18 to 30 in good health and CMV-seropositive. The CDR3 runs from the conserved cysteine through the conserved F or W. The D gene is left open where the match is weak. Size tells how often a clone was seen (once, few, many) or the class of an expanded clone, and some rows leave it out.

d_call clone_size j_call v_call cdr3_aa cdr3_nt
TRBD1 - TRBJ1-2 TRBV11-2 CASSSTNMNGQVGYTF TGTGCCAGCAGCTCGACGAACATGAACGGACAGGTCGGCTACACCTTC
TRBD1 few TRBJ2-6 TRBV9 CASSVVIGGAGANVLTF TGTGCCAGCAGCGTAGTAATAGGGGGCGCTGGGGCCAACGTCCTGACTTTC
TRBD1 - TRBJ2-7 TRBV12-5 CASGPSDRVYEQYF TGTGCTAGTGGTCCGTCGGACAGGGTTTACGAGCAGTACTTC
- - TRBJ1-1 TRBV9 CASSPTAAGGENTEAFF TGTGCCAGCAGCCCAACCGCCGCGGGGGGTGAGAACACTGAAGCTTTCTTT
- - TRBJ1-1 TRBV30 CAWSPLPGVIIEAFF TGTGCCTGGAGCCCCCTGCCGGGAGTAATTATTGAAGCTTTCTTT
- - TRBJ2-7 TRBV10-2 CASRIGGAGGSYEQYF TGCGCCAGCAGGATCGGGGGCGCAGGGGGCTCCTACGAGCAGTACTTC
TRBD2 - TRBJ2-3 TRBV6-1 CASSDSSGRTDTQYF TGTGCCAGCAGTGATTCTAGCGGGAGGACAGATACGCAGTATTTT
- - TRBJ2-1 TRBV4-1 CASSQDSLDRSEYNEQFF TGCGCCAGCAGCCAGGACAGTTTGGACAGATCCGAATACAATGAGCAGTTCTTC
- - TRBJ2-2 TRBV9 CASSPRGTGELFF TGTGCCAGCAGCCCCCGAGGGACCGGGGAGCTGTTTTTT
TRBD2 - TRBJ2-3 TRBV7-2 CASSLEPLAGGRGTDTQYF TGTGCCAGCAGCTTAGAGCCACTAGCGGGAGGGCGGGGGACAGATACGCAGTATTTT
TRBD2 few TRBJ2-7 TRBV7-8 CASREASYEQYF TGTGCCAGCCGGGAGGCCTCCTACGAGCAGTACTTC
TRBD2 - TRBJ2-5 TRBV2 CASKGSGSRGETQYF TGTGCCAGCAAGGGTAGCGGGAGTCGAGGAGAGACCCAGTACTTC
TRBD2 - TRBJ2-2 TRBV28 CASASAGPTGELFF TGTGCCAGCGCTTCAGCGGGACCCACCGGGGAGCTGTTTTTT
TRBD2 - TRBJ2-3 TRBV7-9 CASSLGGLAGVTDTQYF TGTGCCAGCAGCTTAGGGGGACTAGCGGGAGTCACAGATACGCAGTATTTT
- - TRBJ2-7 TRBV28 CASSSHPSGPRRYEQYF TGTGCCAGCAGTTCCCACCCGAGCGGGCCTAGGCGGTACGAGCAGTACTTC
- - TRBJ1-1 TRBV9 CASSHQTGTEAFF TGTGCCAGCTCACACCAAACGGGCACTGAAGCTTTCTTT
TRBD1 - TRBJ2-3 TRBV2 CASTKRGTGDTDTQYF TGTGCCAGCACTAAACGAGGGACAGGGGACACAGATACGCAGTATTTT
TRBD2 once TRBJ2-7 TRBV27 CASRRREGFSYEQYF TGTGCCAGCAGGCGGCGGGAGGGTTTCTCCTACGAGCAGTACTTC
TRBD1 - TRBJ2-7 TRBV16 CASSQPKGQGSDEQYF TGTGCCAGCAGCCAACCCAAGGGACAGGGGTCAGACGAGCAGTACTTC
TRBD2 - TRBJ2-3 TRBV28 CASRRLAVDTQYF TGTGCCAGCAGGCGACTAGCAGTGGATACGCAGTATTTT
- - TRBJ1-1 TRBV28 CASSLWQKNTEAFF TGTGCCAGCAGTTTGTGGCAGAAGAACACTGAAGCTTTCTTT
TRBD1 once TRBJ2-7 TRBV7-9 CASSTSGDRGAYEQYF TGTGCCAGCAGCACGTCCGGGGACAGGGGCGCCTACGAGCAGTACTTC
- - TRBJ2-4 TRBV12-1 CARLQILAKNIQYF TGTGCCCGACTTCAGATCCTAGCCAAAAACATTCAGTACTTC
- - TRBJ2-1 TRBV27 CASSSLGIGQFF TGTGCCAGCAGTTCCCTAGGTATAGGGCAGTTCTTC
- - TRBJ1-1 TRBV11-2 CASSLAAGTSSNTEAFF TGTGCCAGCAGCTTAGCTGCAGGGACTAGTTCCAACACTGAAGCTTTCTTT
TRBD2 - TRBJ2-3 TRBV7-2 CASSLGGVMSMSGTQYF TGTGCCAGCAGCTTGGGGGGGGTAATGAGTATGTCTGGTACGCAGTATTTT
TRBD1 - TRBJ2-2 TRBV7-8 CASSLFFPDRVDGELFF TGTGCCAGCAGCTTATTTTTCCCGGACAGGGTGGACGGGGAGCTGTTTTTT
TRBD1 - TRBJ1-1 TRBV28 CASRTRGQVNTEAFF TGTGCCAGCAGAACCAGGGGGCAGGTGAACACTGAAGCTTTCTTT
TRBD2 few TRBJ2-3 TRBV28 CASSPFGAGAGGATGSTDTQYF TGTGCCAGCAGCCCCTTTGGAGCGGGAGCGGGAGGGGCTACAGGAAGCACAGATACGCAGTATTTT
- few TRBJ1-1 TRBV6-1 CASRKDTRTEAFF TGTGCCAGCAGAAAGGACACCCGCACTGAAGCTTTCTTT
- - TRBJ1-1 TRBV30 CAWSVSEGSEAFF TGTGCCTGGAGTGTTAGTGAGGGCAGTGAAGCTTTCTTT
TRBD2 - TRBJ2-1 TRBV7-2 CASSLEGSGRGEQFF TGTGCCAGCAGCTTAGAAGGTAGCGGGAGAGGTGAGCAGTTCTTC
- - TRBJ1-1 TRBV27 CASSLTVGNTEAFF TGTGCCAGCAGTTTAACCGTCGGGAACACTGAAGCTTTCTTT
TRBD1 - TRBJ1-1 TRBV4-1 CASSQVLGQTVNTEAFF TGCGCCAGCAGCCAAGTGTTGGGACAGACTGTGAACACTGAAGCTTTCTTT
- - TRBJ1-4 TRBV6-1 CASRGSGRAEKLFF TGTGCCAGCAGGGGTTCCGGGAGGGCAGAAAAACTGTTTTTT